This T cell receptor beta chain was identified during a study of response to subunit inactivated influenza vaccine. The CDR3 extends over 13 amino acids. Germline V gene sequence: CDR1 SGHVS, CDR2 FNYEAQ. V gave up 5 bases and J gave up 10 bases, with 17 bases separating them. From the RT-PCR reads, TCRdb called clonotypes with MiXCR, one entry per CDR3 protein. Of more than 400,000 distinct CDR3 sequences listed, 10% to 11% are singletons. The source is a man between 45 and 60 years old who received an inactivated influenza vaccine. This chain joins TRBV7-6 and TRBJ1-1; TRBD1 is a possible D gene (5 bases). The material was PBMCs from blood, obtained 35 to 45 days after vaccination. CDR3 DNA: TGTGCCAGCAGCCATACCGGGGGGGGAGGAGCTTTCTTT. The encoded protein is CASSHTGGGGAFF.